Below, 19 T cell receptor beta chains from the same sample are listed, as sequenced in a study of cytomegalovirus exposure and HLA in healthy donors (dated by TCRdb to about 2017). Library prep was done by the immunoSEQ multiplex PCR assay. For the multiplex PCR, a mixture combining 60 forward primers for TCR Vbeta segments and 13 reverse primers for TCR Jbeta segments was used. The clones in this table, taken by TCRdb from immuneACCESS, are in-frame only. Not every clone is retained; where verified, under half of the shortfall comes from an unresolved V gene, and the cause of the rest is unknown. The sample records about 92,000 clones, 69% of which are singletons. The biggest ten clones account for 2.7% of the sample. Sequenced sample: PBMCs. All receptors derive from a man aged 50 or older in good health and CMV-seronegative.

This clone occurred a few times. V gene TRBV10-3 combines with J gene TRBJ2-2; D remains unclear. Trimming left V 10 bases short and J 2 bases short, with 11 bases between. CDR1 and CDR2 from the germline V gene are ENHRY and SYGVKD. The CDR3 runs 13 residues. DNA for the CDR3: TGTGCCAGCCTAGACTCAAACACCGGGGAGCTGTTTTTT. Protein sequence: CASLDSNTGELFF.

This clone was seen more than once but under ten times. The gene calls are TRBV6-6 and TRBJ2-2, with 7 bases matching TRBD1. The germline V gene encodes CDR1 MNHNY and CDR2 SVGAGI (reference sequence). V trimming: 6 bases; J trimming: 5 bases; junction bases outside the gene matches: 6. CDR3 size: 14 residues. The CDR3 DNA follows: TGTGCCAGCAGCGACAGGGTTCATACCGGGGAGCTGTTTTTT. It translates to CASSDRVHTGELFF.

The CDR3 DNA follows: TGTGCCAGCAGAAAGACCGGGACAGCAGGAAACACCATATATTTT. The encoded protein is CASRKTGTAGNTIYF. The genes are TRBV27 and TRBJ1-3; 7 bases match TRBD1. Germline assignment: CDR1 MNHEY and CDR2 SMNVEV (reference sequence). This CDR3 contains 15 residues. The V segment lost 6 bases and the J segment 4 bases; nucleotides outside the gene matches: 9.

The rearrangement links TRBV2 to TRBJ2-7; 7 bases map to TRBD2. V lost 6 bases, J lost 2 bases, and 7 bases stayed unmatched. CDR3 size: 14 residues. Germline lookup yields CDR1 SNHLY and CDR2 FYNNEI. This chain's CDR3 is CASRTGGVAYEQYF. The CDR3 DNA reads as TGTGCCAGCAGGACGGGGGGAGTTGCCTACGAGCAGTACTTC.

The chain carries TRBV5-1 and TRBJ2-3, with TRBD2 matching 11 bases. Trimming at V came to 4 bases and at J to 6 bases, leaving 4 bases not matched to a gene. There are 14 residues in the CDR3. Germline V gene sequence: CDR1 SGHRS, CDR2 YFSETQ. DNA of the CDR3: TGCGCCAGCAGCATAGCGGGGGGGTCCGATACGCAGTATTTT. Protein product: CASSIAGGSDTQYF. The full variable domain, its missing parts supplied by reference TRBV5-1 and TRBJ2-3, is KAGVTQTPRYLIKTRGQQVTLSCSPISGHRSVSWYQQTPGQGLQFLFEYFSETQRNKGNFPGRFSGRQFSNSRSEMNVSTLELGDSALYLCASSIAGGSDTQYFGPGTRLTVL.

There are a few counts of this clone. The chain has TRBV7-2 and TRBJ2-7; TRBD2 matches at 8 bases. The trim removed 5 bases at V and 4 bases at J, leaving 13 bases unmatched. The CDR3 spans 16 residues. Germline lookup yields CDR1 SGHTA and CDR2 FQGNSA. CDR3 region: CASSRSGVSTTYEQYV. CDR3 in DNA: TGTGCCAGCAGCCGTAGCGGGGTTTCGACGACTTACGAGCAGTACGTC.

This CDR3 reads CASSQERQGSVEQYF. The CDR3 DNA follows: TGCGCCAGCAGCCAAGAGAGACAGGGGTCCGTCGAGCAGTACTTC. The chain employs TRBV4-1 and TRBJ2-7, with 8 nucleotides matching TRBD1. The CDR3 is 15 amino acids. Looked up from germline, CDR1 is MGHRA and CDR2 is YSYEKL. J lost 6 bases, V lost 0 bases, and 7 bases had no gene match.

This clone was counted a few times. The chain recombines TRBV7-8 with TRBJ2-7, with 8 positions matching TRBD1. Losses at the gene ends were 6 bases for V and 5 bases for J; bases not matched to a gene: 3. The CDR3 is made up of 12 amino acids. Germline V lookup: CDR1 SGHVS, CDR2 FQNEAQ. The CDR3 spells CASRKTGDEQYF. The CDR3 nucleotides are TGTGCCAGCAGAAAGACAGGGGACGAGCAGTACTTC.

This clone has just one count. J is TRBJ2-7 and V is TRBV12-2; TRBD2 is the table's D call, not checked against the DNA. TRBV12-2 is assigned pseudogene status. This CDR3 is 16 amino acids long. The CDR3 DNA sequence: TGTGCAAGTCGCTTAGATCGAGCGGGAGGGTACTACGAGCAGTACGTC. Encoded protein: CASRLDRAGGYYEQYV.

The V gene is TRBV5-1, the J gene TRBJ2-2; TRBD1 agrees at 8 bases. CDR1 is SGHRS, CDR2 YFSETQ, per germline. The CDR3 covers 15 residues. The ends lost 7 bases at V and 7 bases at J; junction bases unmatched: 12. Here the CDR3 DNA reads TGCGCCAGCTCCCCAGGACAGGGACACGTCGGGGAGCTGTTTTTT. Translating gives CASSPGQGHVGELFF. The complete variable domain, with remaining parts taken from reference TRBV5-1 and TRBJ2-2, reads KAGVTQTPRYLIKTRGQQVTLSCSPISGHRSVSWYQQTPGQGLQFLFEYFSETQRNKGNFPGRFSGRQFSNSRSEMNVSTLELGDSALYLCASSPGQGHVGELFFGEGSRLTVL.

In its sample, this clone was seen a few times. V usage is TRBV6-6 and J usage is TRBJ1-3, with 7 bases matching TRBD1. Per the germline V gene, CDR1 is MNHNY and CDR2 is SVGAGI (reference sequence). The CDR3 sequence is 16 residues long. Germline trimming cut 5 bases from V and 2 bases from J; bases unmatched to any gene: 9. As DNA, the CDR3 is TGTGCCAGCAGTACGACAGGGTTTGTCGCTGGAAACACCATATATTTT. Translation gives CASSTTGFVAGNTIYF.

This clone has just a few counts. The chain uses TRBV5-1 and TRBJ2-1; 7 positions match TRBD1. The CDR3 sequence is 15 residues long. Losses at the gene ends were 4 bases for V and 6 bases for J; bases not matched to a gene: 10. Germline assignment: CDR1 SGHRS and CDR2 YFSETQ. This CDR3 reads CASSPNPTGLNEQFF. In DNA, the CDR3 is TGCGCCAGCAGCCCGAACCCGACAGGGCTCAATGAGCAGTTCTTC.

This clone was seen more than once but under ten times. This chain joins TRBV7-3 and TRBJ2-3; 9 bases fit TRBD2. Unmatched junction bases numbered 2, after V lost 2 bases and J lost 2 bases. There are 15 residues in the CDR3. Germline CDR1 SGHTA, CDR2 FQGTGA. This CDR3 reads CASSLAGGSTDTQYF. CDR3 nucleotides: TGTGCCAGCAGCTTAGCGGGAGGGTCCACAGATACGCAGTATTTT.

The V gene is TRBV7-3, the J gene TRBJ1-1; D unclear. The CDR3 consists of 13 residues. Germline CDR1 is SGHTA and CDR2 is FQGTGA. V lost 1 base to trimming and J lost 1 base, with 4 bases between them. The CDR3 reads CASSLRANTEAFF. The CDR3, as DNA: TGTGCCAGCAGCTTAAGAGCGAACACTGAAGCTTTCTTT.

The rearrangement joins TRBV2 to TRBJ2-5; the match to TRBD1 covers 8 bases. Looked up from germline, CDR1 is SNHLY and CDR2 is FYNNEI. The CDR3 is made up of 15 amino acids. V shed 10 bases, J shed 4 bases, and the junction held 14 bases outside the gene matches. CDR3 nucleotide sequence: TGTGCCACGTCCAGGGAGACAGGGGTCGGAGAGACCCAGTACTTC. Its protein is CATSRETGVGETQYF. Complete variable domain (other parts from reference TRBV2 and TRBJ2-5): EPEVTQTPSHQVTQMGQEVILRCVPISNHLYFYWYRQILGQKVEFLVSFYNNEISEKSEIFDDQFSVERPDGSNFTLKIRSTKLEDSAMYFCATSRETGVGETQYFGPGTRLLVL.

This rearrangement joins TRBV2 to TRBJ1-2; 9 nucleotides agree with TRBD1. With 6 bases clipped from V and 6 bases from J, the junction kept 5 bases outside the gene matches. The germline gives CDR1 SNHLY, CDR2 FYNNEI. The CDR3 sequence is 13 residues long. Here the CDR3 DNA reads TGTGCCAGCAGAGTGACAGGGGGTGATGGCTACACCTTC. Its protein is CASRVTGGDGYTF.

The chain has TRBV30 and TRBJ1-4; D unclear. This CDR3 region has 12 residues. The V gene's germline CDR1 is GTSNPN and CDR2 SVGIG (reference sequence). V was clipped by 0 bases and J by 8 bases, with 7 bases between them. Here the CDR3 reads CAWSVLGEKLFF. The CDR3 bases are TGTGCCTGGAGTGTACTAGGGGAAAAACTGTTTTTT.

This clone was observed a single time. The genes are TRBV25-1 and TRBJ2-3, with TRBD2 matching 8 bases. Trimming at V came to 4 bases and at J to 3 bases, leaving 3 bases not matched to a gene. CDR1 and CDR2 (germline): MGHDK, SYGVNS. This CDR3 has 14 residues. The chain's CDR3 is CASSAPSGTDTQYF. For the CDR3, the DNA is TGTGCCAGCAGTGCCCCTAGCGGGACAGATACGCAGTATTTT.

The V and J genes are TRBV10-3 and TRBJ2-7; the D gene is possibly TRBD2 (7 bases). The CDR3 is 14 residues long. Trimming took 7 bases from V and 5 from J, leaving 18 bases between them. The germline CDR1 and CDR2 sequences are ENHRY and SYGVKD. Written as DNA, the CDR3 is TGTGCCATCAATCGGGGGGCGCTCGTTGACGAGCAGTACTTC. Amino acid sequence: CAINRGALVDEQYF.